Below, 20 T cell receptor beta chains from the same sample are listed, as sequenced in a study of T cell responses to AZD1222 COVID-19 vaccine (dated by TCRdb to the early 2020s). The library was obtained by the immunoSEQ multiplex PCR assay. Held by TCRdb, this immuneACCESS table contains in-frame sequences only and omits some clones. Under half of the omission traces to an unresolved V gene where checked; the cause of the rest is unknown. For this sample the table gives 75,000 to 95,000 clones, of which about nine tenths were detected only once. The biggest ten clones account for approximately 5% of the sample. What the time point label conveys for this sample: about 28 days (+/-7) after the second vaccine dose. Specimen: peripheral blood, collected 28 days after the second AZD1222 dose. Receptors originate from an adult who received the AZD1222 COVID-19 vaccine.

This chain's CDR3 is CASSYNLGNYEQYF. DNA of the CDR3: TGTGCCAGCAGTTATAACCTCGGGAACTACGAGCAGTACTTC. This chain joins TRBV6-2 or TRBV6-3 and TRBJ2-7; possible D gene TRBD2, 5 bases. V lost 3 bases and J 3 bases, leaving 12 bases between the germline ends. Germline V gives CDR1 MNHEY, CDR2 SVGEGT. This CDR3 region has 14 residues.

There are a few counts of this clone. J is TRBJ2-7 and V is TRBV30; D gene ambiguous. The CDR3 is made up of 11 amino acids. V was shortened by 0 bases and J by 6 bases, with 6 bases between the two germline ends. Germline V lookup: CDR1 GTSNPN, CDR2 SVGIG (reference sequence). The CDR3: CAWSVLGEQYF. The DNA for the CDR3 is TGTGCCTGGAGTGTTCTCGGCGAGCAGTACTTC.

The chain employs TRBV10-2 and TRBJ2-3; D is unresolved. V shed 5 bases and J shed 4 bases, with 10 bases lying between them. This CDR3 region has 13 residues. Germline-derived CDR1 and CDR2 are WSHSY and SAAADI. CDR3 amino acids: CASSRWLSDTQYF. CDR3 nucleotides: TGCGCCAGCAGTCGGTGGTTATCAGATACGCAGTATTTT.

This CDR3 is CASTRTGGDGKNIQYF. The CDR3 coding sequence is TGCGCCAGCACCAGAACAGGGGGCGATGGCAAAAACATTCAGTACTTC. V usage is TRBV5-1 and J usage is TRBJ2-4, with 9 nucleotides matching TRBD1. Germline CDR1 SGHRS, CDR2 YFSETQ. The CDR3 has 16 residues. With V trimmed by 6 bases and J by 3 bases, 10 bases remained unmatched.

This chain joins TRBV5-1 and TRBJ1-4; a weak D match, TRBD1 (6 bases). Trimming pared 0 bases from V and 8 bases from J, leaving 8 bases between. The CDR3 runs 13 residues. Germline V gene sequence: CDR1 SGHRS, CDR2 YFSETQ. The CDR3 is CASSLGQGEKLFF. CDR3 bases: TGCGCCAGCAGCTTGGGCCAGGGGGAAAAACTGTTTTTT.

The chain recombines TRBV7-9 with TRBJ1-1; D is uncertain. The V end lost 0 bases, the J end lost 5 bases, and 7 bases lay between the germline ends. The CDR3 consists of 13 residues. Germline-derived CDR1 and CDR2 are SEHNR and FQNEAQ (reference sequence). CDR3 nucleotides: TGTGCCAGCAGCTTAGCGGAGCAAACTGAAGCTTTCTTT. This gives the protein CASSLAEQTEAFF.

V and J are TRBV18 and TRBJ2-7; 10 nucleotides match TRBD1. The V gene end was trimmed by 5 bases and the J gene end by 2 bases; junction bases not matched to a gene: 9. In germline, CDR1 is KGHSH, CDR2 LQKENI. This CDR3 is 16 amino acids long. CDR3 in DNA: TGTGCCAGCTCAGCCGCCGGGACAGGGGTCACCTACGAGCAGTACTTC. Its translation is CASSAAGTGVTYEQYF.

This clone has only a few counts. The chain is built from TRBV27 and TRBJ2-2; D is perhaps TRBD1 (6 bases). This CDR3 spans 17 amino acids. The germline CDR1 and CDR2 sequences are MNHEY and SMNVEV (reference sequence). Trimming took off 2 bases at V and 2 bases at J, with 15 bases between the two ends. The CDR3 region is CASSLEAGRGNTGELFF. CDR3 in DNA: TGTGCCAGCAGTTTAGAGGCAGGCAGGGGCAACACCGGGGAGCTGTTTTTT.

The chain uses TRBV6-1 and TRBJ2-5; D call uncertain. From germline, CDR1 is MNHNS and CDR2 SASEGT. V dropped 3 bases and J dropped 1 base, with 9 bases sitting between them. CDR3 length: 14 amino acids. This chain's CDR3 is CASSESTIQETQYF. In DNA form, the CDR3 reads TGTGCCAGCAGTGAGTCAACTATCCAAGAGACCCAGTACTTC.

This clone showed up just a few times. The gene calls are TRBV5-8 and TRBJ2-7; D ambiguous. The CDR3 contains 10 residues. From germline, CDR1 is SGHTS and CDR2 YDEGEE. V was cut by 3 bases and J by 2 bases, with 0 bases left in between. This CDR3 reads CASSSYEQYV. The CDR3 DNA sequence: TGTGCCAGCAGCTCCTACGAGCAGTACGTC.

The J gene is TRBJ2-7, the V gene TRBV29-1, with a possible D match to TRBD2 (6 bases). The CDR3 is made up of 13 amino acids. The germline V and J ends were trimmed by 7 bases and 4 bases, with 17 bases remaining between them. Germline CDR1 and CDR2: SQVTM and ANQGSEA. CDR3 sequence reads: CSASSGVGYEQYF. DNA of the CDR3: TGCAGCGCTTCGTCGGGAGTCGGTTACGAGCAGTACTTC.

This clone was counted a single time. In DNA form, the CDR3 reads TGTGCCACCAGCAGAGATCGTATAGTGGGCAGCACAGATACGCAGTATTTT. Encoded protein: CATSRDRIVGSTDTQYF. The genes are TRBV15 and TRBJ2-3, with D hard to call. The CDR3 has 17 residues. The germline V gene has CDR1 LNHNV and CDR2 YYDKDF (reference sequence). The germline V and J ends were trimmed by 0 bases and 0 bases, with 13 bases remaining between them.

The CDR3 DNA reads as TGTGCCTGGAGTGAAGGGACAGGGGGAAACACTGAAGCTTTCTTT. Amino acid sequence: CAWSEGTGGNTEAFF. The rearrangement uses TRBV30 and TRBJ1-1; 11 bases map to TRBD1. Germline assignment: CDR1 GTSNPN and CDR2 SVGIG (reference sequence). V lost 1 base and J lost 2; bases outside the gene matches: 3. This CDR3 contains 15 residues.

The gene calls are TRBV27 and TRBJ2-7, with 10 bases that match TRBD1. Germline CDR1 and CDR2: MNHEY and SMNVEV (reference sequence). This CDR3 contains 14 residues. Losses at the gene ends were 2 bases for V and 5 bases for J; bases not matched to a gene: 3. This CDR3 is CASSLRDRGHEQYF. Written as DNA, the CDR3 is TGTGCCAGCAGTTTAAGGGACAGGGGCCACGAGCAGTACTTC.

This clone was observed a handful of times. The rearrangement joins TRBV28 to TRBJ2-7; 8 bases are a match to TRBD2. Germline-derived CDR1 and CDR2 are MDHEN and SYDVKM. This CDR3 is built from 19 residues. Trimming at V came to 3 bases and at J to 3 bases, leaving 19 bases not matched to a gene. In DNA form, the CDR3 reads TGTGCCAGCAGTTTTCCGGGGGGGCAGACCCATTGGGCTTACTACGAGCAGTACTTC. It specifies CASSFPGGQTHWAYYEQYF.

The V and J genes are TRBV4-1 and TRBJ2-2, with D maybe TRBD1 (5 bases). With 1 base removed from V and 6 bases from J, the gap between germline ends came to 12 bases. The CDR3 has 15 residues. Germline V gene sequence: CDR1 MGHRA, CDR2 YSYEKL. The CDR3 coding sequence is TGCGCCAGCAGCCAAGTTTTAGGGGCGCCCGGGGAGCTGTTTTTT. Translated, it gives CASSQVLGAPGELFF.

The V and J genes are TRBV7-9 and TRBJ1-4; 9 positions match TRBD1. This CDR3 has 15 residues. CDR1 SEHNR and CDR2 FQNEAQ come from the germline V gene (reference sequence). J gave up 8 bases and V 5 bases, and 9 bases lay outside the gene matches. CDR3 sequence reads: CASSPTGTGLEKLFF. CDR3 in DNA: TGTGCCAGCAGCCCAACCGGGACAGGGCTGGAAAAACTGTTTTTT.

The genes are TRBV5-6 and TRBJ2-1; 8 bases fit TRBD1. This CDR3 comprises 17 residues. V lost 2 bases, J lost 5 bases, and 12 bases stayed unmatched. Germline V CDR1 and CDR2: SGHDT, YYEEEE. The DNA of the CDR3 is TGTGCCAGCAGCTTCGGCAGGGGGCTACCACCCGACAATGAGCAGTTCTTC. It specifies CASSFGRGLPPDNEQFF.

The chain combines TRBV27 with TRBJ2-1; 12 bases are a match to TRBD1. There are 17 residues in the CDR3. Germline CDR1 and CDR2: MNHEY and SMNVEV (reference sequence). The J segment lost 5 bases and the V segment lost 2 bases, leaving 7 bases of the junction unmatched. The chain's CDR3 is CASSLIVGTGGNNEQFF. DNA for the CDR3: TGTGCCAGCAGTTTAATTGTTGGGACAGGGGGCAACAATGAGCAGTTCTTC.

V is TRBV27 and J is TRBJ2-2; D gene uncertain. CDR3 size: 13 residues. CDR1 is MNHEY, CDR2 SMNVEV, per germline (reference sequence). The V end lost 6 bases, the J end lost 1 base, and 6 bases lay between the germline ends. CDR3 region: CASRGRNTGELFF. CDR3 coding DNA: TGTGCCAGCAGAGGGCGGAACACCGGGGAGCTGTTTTTT.